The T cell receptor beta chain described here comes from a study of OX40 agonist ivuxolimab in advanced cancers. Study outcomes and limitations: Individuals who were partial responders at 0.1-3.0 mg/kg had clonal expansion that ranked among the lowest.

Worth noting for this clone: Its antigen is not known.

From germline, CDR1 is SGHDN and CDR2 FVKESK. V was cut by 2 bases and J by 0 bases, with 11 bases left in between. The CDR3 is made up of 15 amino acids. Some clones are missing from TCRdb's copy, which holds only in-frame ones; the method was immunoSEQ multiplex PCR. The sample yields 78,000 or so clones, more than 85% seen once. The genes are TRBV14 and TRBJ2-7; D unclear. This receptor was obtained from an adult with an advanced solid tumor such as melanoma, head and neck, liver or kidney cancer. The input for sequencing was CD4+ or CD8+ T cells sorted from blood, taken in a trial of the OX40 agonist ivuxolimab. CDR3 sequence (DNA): TGTGCCAGCAGCCAACTCGGTGGCAACTCCTACGAGCAGTACTTC. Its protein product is CASSQLGGNSYEQYF.